The 18 T cell receptor beta chains below were found in one sample sequenced in a study of CD8 T cells in ankylosing spondylitis. Via MiXCR, TCRdb re-called the 5' RACE reads, giving one row per CDR3 protein. There are some 270,000 distinct CDR3 sequences in the sample; about 18% occur only once, and about a third lies in the top ten. Specimen: blood, either unsorted or a sorted T cell fraction (not recorded which). Receptors originate from a male donor with ankylosing spondylitis or in good health (not recorded which).

The gene calls are TRBV20-1 and TRBJ2-1; D is perhaps TRBD1 or TRBD2 (5 bases each). The CDR3 sequence is 16 residues long. Germline-derived CDR1 and CDR2 are DFQATT and SNEGSKA (reference sequence). The CDR3 bases are TGCAGCTGCTCAGGGTCAACGGGCTGGGAGTACAATGAGCAGTTCTTC. Translating it yields CSCSGSTGWEYNEQFF.

This clonotype occurred many times. The chain recombines TRBV2 with TRBJ2-1; D is unclear. V shed 6 bases and J shed 9 bases, with 15 bases lying between them. CDR3 size: 13 residues. CDR1 is SNHLY and CDR2 is FYNNEI in the germline V gene. CDR3 protein: CASSWTGSGEQFF. CDR3 DNA: TGTGCCAGCAGCTGGACCGGCTCAGGTGAGCAGTTCTTC.

This clonotype has ten or more counts. The CDR3 sequence: CASSFPLAGSFSTDTQYF. The CDR3 DNA follows: TGTGCCAGCAGCTTTCCCCTAGCGGGCTCCTTTAGCACAGATACGCAGTATTTT. This chain joins TRBV11-1 and TRBJ2-3; 8 bases are a match to TRBD2. The CDR3 loop spans 18 amino acids. After removal of 3 bases from V and 0 bases from J, the junction contained 11 bases not matched to a gene. The V gene's germline CDR1 is SGHAT and CDR2 FQDESV (reference sequence).

The V call is TRBV29-1, the J call TRBJ2-1, with TRBD2 matching 10 bases. J lost 9 bases, V lost 4 bases, and 3 bases had no gene match. Germline CDR1 reads SQVTM; CDR2 reads ANQGSEA. The CDR3 has 12 amino acids. CDR3 nucleotide sequence: TGCAGCGTTGGGGGGACTAGCGTTGAGCAGTTCTTC. It encodes CSVGGTSVEQFF.

The chain combines TRBV3-1 with TRBJ2-3, with 7 positions matching TRBD2. Germline values: CDR1 LGHDT, CDR2 YNNKEL (reference sequence). Trimming removed 1 base from V and 1 base from J; junction bases left unmatched: 8. This CDR3 is built from 17 residues. CDR3 coding DNA: TGTGCCAGCAGCCAAGTCGTCGCGGGAGACGGCACAGATACGCAGTATTTT. Protein sequence: CASSQVVAGDGTDTQYF.

V and J are TRBV10-3 and TRBJ2-2; a possible D gene is TRBD1 (6 bases). Germline V CDR1 and CDR2: ENHRY, SYGVKD. This CDR3 region has 13 residues. V shed 10 bases and J shed 4 bases, with 13 bases lying between them. In nucleotides, the CDR3 is TGTGCCAGCCTCGACAGGAGCACCGGGGAGCTGTTTTTT. Its translation is CASLDRSTGELFF.

This clonotype was seen only a few times. The chain combines TRBV4-1 with TRBJ1-5, with D tentatively TRBD1 (5 bases). The V end was cut by 4 bases, the J end by 6 bases, with 16 bases between. The CDR3 spans 15 residues. Germline CDR1 is MGHRA and CDR2 is YSYEKL. The CDR3, as DNA: TGCGCCAGCAGCCCCTATGAGGGGACGGGTCAGCCCCAGCATTTT. Translating gives CASSPYEGTGQPQHF.

This clonotype was seen only a few times. The J gene is TRBJ2-5, the V gene TRBV4-3; TRBD2 agrees at 11 bases. J gave up 1 base and V 5 bases, and 3 bases lay outside the gene matches. The CDR3 contains 15 residues. Germline V gene data show CDR1 as LGHNA and CDR2 as YSLEER. CDR3 in amino acids: CASSEGTSGQETQYF. DNA for the CDR3: TGCGCCAGCAGCGAAGGGACTAGCGGCCAAGAGACCCAGTACTTC.

This chain uses TRBV5-1 with TRBJ2-7, with 8 bases that match TRBD1. Germline V gene lookup returns CDR1 SGHRS and CDR2 YFSETQ. The CDR3 extends over 14 amino acids. Germline trimming cut 0 bases from V and 3 bases from J; bases unmatched to any gene: 2. The CDR3 nucleotides read TGCGCCAGCAGCTTGGGCAGGGGGCACTACGAGCAGTACTTC. It is translated as CASSLGRGHYEQYF.

Remarks on this clonotype: This may be a read error, as it is one base from a much larger clone. This chain links TRBV20-1 with TRBJ2-3; D is ambiguous. The CDR3 loop spans 14 amino acids. Trimming stripped 6 bases from V and 5 bases from J, with 18 bases between. Looked up from germline, CDR1 is DFQATT and CDR2 is SNEGSKA (reference sequence). CDR3 DNA sequence: TGCAGTGCAATAGATGAGGCGCTGAAAGATACGCAGTATTTT. It is translated as CSAIDEALKDTQYF.

Only a few counts were recorded for this clonotype. The chain links TRBV7-2 to TRBJ1-6; a weak D match, TRBD1 (5 bases). Germline V gene sequence: CDR1 SGHTA, CDR2 FQGNSA. The CDR3 runs 14 residues. Trimming removed 0 bases at V and 10 bases at J, with 10 bases between. The CDR3 here is CASSLAGEGSPLHF. The DNA of the CDR3 is TGTGCCAGCAGCTTAGCGGGGGAAGGATCACCCCTCCACTTT.

The chain carries TRBV6-2 or TRBV6-3 and TRBJ2-7; TRBD2 is a possible D gene (6 bases). CDR1 and CDR2 from the germline V gene are MNHEY and SVGEGT. V lost 0 bases, J lost 3 bases, and 9 bases lay in between. There are 14 residues in the CDR3. This CDR3 is CASSYSLRDYEQYF. CDR3 DNA: TGTGCCAGCAGTTACTCGCTGCGGGACTACGAGCAGTACTTC.

CDR3 amino acids: CASSPEEFTDTQYF. CDR3 nucleotides: TGTGCCAGCTCACCAGAAGAATTCACAGATACGCAGTATTTT. The rearrangement joins TRBV18 to TRBJ2-3; D not certain. Trimming stripped 2 bases from V and 2 bases from J, with 8 bases between. Germline V gives CDR1 KGHSH, CDR2 LQKENI. The CDR3 is 14 amino acids.

The chain carries TRBV6-5 and TRBJ2-1; D remains ambiguous. The V gene's germline CDR1 is MNHEY and CDR2 SVGAGI. The CDR3 has 12 amino acids. The V gene lost 0 bases and the J gene lost 8 bases, with 5 bases spanning the gap. CDR3 residues: CASSYSGYEQFF. CDR3 nucleotides: TGTGCCAGCAGTTACTCCGGCTATGAGCAGTTCTTC.

The V gene is TRBV7-2, the J gene TRBJ2-7, with 7 bases matching TRBD1. The J segment lost 3 bases and the V segment lost 1 base, leaving 12 bases of the junction unmatched. CDR1 is SGHTA and CDR2 is FQGNSA in the germline V gene. This CDR3 is built from 17 residues. The CDR3, as DNA: TGTGCCAGCAGCTTAGTCTTTTATCGAGGACAGGACTACGAGCAGTACTTC. Translated, it gives CASSLVFYRGQDYEQYF.

The chain couples TRBV7-8 to TRBJ2-5, with TRBD1 matching over 11 bases. Germline V gene data show CDR1 as SGHVS and CDR2 as FQNEAQ. The CDR3 sequence is 15 residues long. The trim removed 1 base at V and 4 bases at J, leaving 2 bases unmatched. The CDR3 sequence: CASSLGTGGGETQYF. The CDR3 nucleotides are TGTGCCAGCAGCTTAGGGACAGGGGGCGGAGAGACCCAGTACTTC.

This clonotype was seen at least ten times. The J gene is TRBJ2-5, the V gene TRBV6-1; the D is unclear. Deletions cut 5 bases from V and 2 bases from J, with 24 bases between. Germline lookup yields CDR1 MNHNS and CDR2 SASEGT. The CDR3 totals 18 residues. This CDR3 reads CASSRPGSGKVVQETQYF. For the CDR3, the DNA is TGTGCCAGCAGTCGACCCGGGTCAGGAAAGGTGGTGCAAGAGACCCAGTACTTC.

This clonotype was found many times. The V call is TRBV12-3 or TRBV12-4, the J call TRBJ1-2, with TRBD1 matching over 10 bases. The CDR3 is made up of 13 amino acids. J lost 7 bases, V lost 4 bases, and 3 bases had no gene match. CDR3 residues: CASSSTGGGGYTF. CDR3 DNA: TGTGCCAGCAGTTCGACAGGGGGCGGTGGCTACACCTTC.